A single T cell receptor beta chain is shown here with its context. Antigen: not known. CDR1 and CDR2 from the germline V gene are MNHEY and SVGAGI. The CDR3 sequence is 15 residues long. The V and J ends lost 10 bases and 5 bases, in that order; junction bases with no gene match: 12. Cells designated naive CD8 were CD45RO-negative and were positively selected for CCR7, with terminally differentiated effector memory CD45RA+ cells excluded. The assay was immunoSEQ multiplex PCR, and TCRdb's table has in-frame clones only and misses some. This sample yields 2 million to 2.5 million clones, of which under 95% are seen a single time; under 2% belongs to the top ten. The entry originates in a study of shared clonotypes between healthy human individuals. Notes on the study in general: Between a few donors, naive CD4 clonotypes were shared at a level of about 5%. Incomplete sequencing of sorted subsets was indicated by rarefaction despite large depth.

This chain uses TRBV6-5 with TRBJ1-5, with TRBD1 identical over 9 bases. Sequences were obtained from naive CD8+ T cells from PBMCs. This TCR was recovered from a man aged 18 to 35 in good health. Some clones in this sample may be carry-over from other donors' samples. The DNA of the CDR3 is TGTGCCACTTCTTCGGGACAGGGTGTCGATCAGCCCCAGCATTTT. It yields the protein CATSSGQGVDQPQHF.